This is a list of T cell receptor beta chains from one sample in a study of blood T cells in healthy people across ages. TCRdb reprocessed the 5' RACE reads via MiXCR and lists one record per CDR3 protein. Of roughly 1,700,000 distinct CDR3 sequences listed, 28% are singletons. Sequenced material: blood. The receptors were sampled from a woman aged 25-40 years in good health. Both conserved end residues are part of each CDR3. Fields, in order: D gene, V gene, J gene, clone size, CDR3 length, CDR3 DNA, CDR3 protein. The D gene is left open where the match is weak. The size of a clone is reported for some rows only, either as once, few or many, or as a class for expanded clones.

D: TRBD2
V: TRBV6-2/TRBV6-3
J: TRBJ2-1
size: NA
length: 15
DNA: TGTGCCAGCAAGGGACTAGGGGGAGACTACAATGAGCAGTTCTTC
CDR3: CASKGLGGDYNEQFF

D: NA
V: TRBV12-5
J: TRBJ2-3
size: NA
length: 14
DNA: TGTGCTAGCGGCTCGACGGTGGGGACAGATACGCAGTATTTT
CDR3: CASGSTVGTDTQYF

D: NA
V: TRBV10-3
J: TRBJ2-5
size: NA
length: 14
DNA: TGTGCCATCAGTGTTCAGAGAGAATGGGAGACCCAGTACTTC
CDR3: CAISVQREWETQYF

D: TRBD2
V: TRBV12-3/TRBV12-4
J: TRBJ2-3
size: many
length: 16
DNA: TGTGCCAGCAGTTTAGTAGGACTAGCGGGAGTGAATACGCAGTATTTT
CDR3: CASSLVGLAGVNTQYF

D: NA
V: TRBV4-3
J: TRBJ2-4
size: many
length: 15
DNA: TGCGCCAGCAGCCTCGAGGTAGGGGCGGTGGACATTCAGTACTTC
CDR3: CASSLEVGAVDIQYF

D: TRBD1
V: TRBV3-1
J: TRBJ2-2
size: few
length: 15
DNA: TGTGCCAGCAGATCCGACAGGGAGAACACCGGGGAGCGGTTTTTT
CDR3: CASRSDRENTGERFF

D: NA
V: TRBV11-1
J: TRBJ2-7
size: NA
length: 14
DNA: TGTGTCAGCAGCTTCTCAGGGGTTGCGTACGAGCAGTACTTC
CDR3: CVSSFSGVAYEQYF

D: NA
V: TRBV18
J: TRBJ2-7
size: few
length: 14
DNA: TGTGCCAGCTCACCAGCGACAGGCACCTACGAGCAGTACTTC
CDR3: CASSPATGTYEQYF

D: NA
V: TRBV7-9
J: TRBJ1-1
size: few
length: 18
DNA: TGTGCCAGCAGCTTGGCGAAGGGAGGGGGGGGTGCGGTCACTGAAGCTTTCTTT
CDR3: CASSLAKGGGGAVTEAFF

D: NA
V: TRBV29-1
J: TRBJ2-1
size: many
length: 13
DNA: TGCAGCGTTGGCACAGTCTCCTACAATGAGCAGTTCTTC
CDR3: CSVGTVSYNEQFF

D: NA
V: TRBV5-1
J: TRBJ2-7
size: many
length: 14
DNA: TGCGCCAGCAGCTCTCGACGGAATGATTACGAGCAGTACTTC
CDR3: CASSSRRNDYEQYF

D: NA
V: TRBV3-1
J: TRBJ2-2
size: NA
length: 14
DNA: TGTGCCAGCAGCCAATTAAGTATAGCCGGGGAGCTGTTTTTT
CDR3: CASSQLSIAGELFF

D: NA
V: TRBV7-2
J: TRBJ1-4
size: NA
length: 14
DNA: TGTGCCAGCAAAATGGGCCAGGGATCTGAAAAACTGTTTTTT
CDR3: CASKMGQGSEKLFF

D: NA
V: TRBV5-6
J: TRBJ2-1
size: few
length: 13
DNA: TGTGCCAGCAGCTATGGGGTTTTGGATGAGCAGTTCTTC
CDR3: CASSYGVLDEQFF

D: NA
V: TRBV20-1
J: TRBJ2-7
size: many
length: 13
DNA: TGCAGTGCTCGCCGGGACATAGTTGAAGAGCAGTACTTC
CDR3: CSARRDIVEEQYF

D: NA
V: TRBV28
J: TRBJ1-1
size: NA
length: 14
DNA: TGTGCCAGCAAGGACTCTCTCTTCAACACTGAAGCTTTCTTT
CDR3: CASKDSLFNTEAFF

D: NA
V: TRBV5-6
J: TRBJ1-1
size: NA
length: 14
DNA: TGTGCCAGCACCTTGCCAGACCCTTACACTGAAGCTTTCTTT
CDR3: CASTLPDPYTEAFF

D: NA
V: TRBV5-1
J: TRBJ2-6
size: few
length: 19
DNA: TGCGCCAGCAGCCGGAACACCCGTATCAGGGAATCAGGGGCCAACGTCCTGACTTTC
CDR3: CASSRNTRIRESGANVLTF

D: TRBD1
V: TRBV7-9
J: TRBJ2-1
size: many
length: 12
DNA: TGTGCCAGCAGCTTAGACAGGGGGCAGCAGTTCTTC
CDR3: CASSLDRGQQFF

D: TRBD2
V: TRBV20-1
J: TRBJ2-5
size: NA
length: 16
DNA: TGCAGTGCCCGCAGAGCGGGGGGAAGATGGGAAGAGACCCAGTACTTC
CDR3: CSARRAGGRWEETQYF

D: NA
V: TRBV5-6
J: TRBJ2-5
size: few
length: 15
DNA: TGTGCCAGCAGCCACGGGACGGACGTGGTGGAGACCCAGTACTTC
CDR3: CASSHGTDVVETQYF

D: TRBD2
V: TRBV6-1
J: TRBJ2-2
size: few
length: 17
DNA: TGTGCCAGCAGTAGAGGTCGAGCGGGAGTCAACACCGGGGAGCTGTTTTTT
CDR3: CASSRGRAGVNTGELFF

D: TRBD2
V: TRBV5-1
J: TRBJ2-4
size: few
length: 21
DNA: TGCGCCACCTTAATTCCCCCTCGGAGACAGACCGGGACTAGCGGGGGGGGTGAGCAGTACTTC
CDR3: CATLIPPRRQTGTSGGGEQYF

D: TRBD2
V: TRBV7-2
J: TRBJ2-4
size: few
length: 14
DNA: TGTGCCAGCAGCCCCGGGACTAACAAAAACATTCAGTACTTC
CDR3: CASSPGTNKNIQYF

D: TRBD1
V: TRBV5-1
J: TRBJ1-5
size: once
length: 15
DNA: TGCGCCAGCAGCCCCGGGACAGCGCATAATCAGCCCCAGCATTTT
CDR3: CASSPGTAHNQPQHF

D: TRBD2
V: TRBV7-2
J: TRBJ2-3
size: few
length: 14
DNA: TGTGCCAGCAGTACGGGAGGGCCAGCAGATACGCAGTATTTT
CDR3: CASSTGGPADTQYF

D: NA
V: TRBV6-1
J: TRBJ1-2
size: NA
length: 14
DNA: TGCGCCAGCAGTGAAGTGGTACAGGGAGGAGGCTACACCTTC
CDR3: CASSEVVQGGGYTF

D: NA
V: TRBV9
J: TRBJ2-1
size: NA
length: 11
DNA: TGTGCCAGCGCTCAGGGAAATGAGCAGTTCTTC
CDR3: CASAQGNEQFF

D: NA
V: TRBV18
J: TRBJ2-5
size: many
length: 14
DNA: TGTGCCAGCTCACCAGGAGGGGTGGAAGAGACCCAGTACTTC
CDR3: CASSPGGVEETQYF

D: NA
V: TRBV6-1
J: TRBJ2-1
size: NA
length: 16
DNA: TGTGCCAGCAGTGAAGCCTCGGTAGCTTACTACAATGAGCAGTTCTTC
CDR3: CASSEASVAYYNEQFF

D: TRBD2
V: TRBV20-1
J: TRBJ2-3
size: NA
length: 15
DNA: TGCAGTGCTAGGAATAGCGGGAGGGTAGCAGATACGCAGTATTTT
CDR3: CSARNSGRVADTQYF

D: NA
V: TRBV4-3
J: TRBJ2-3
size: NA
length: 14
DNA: TGCGCCAGCAGCTCAACGGAGGACCAAGATACGCAGTATTTT
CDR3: CASSSTEDQDTQYF

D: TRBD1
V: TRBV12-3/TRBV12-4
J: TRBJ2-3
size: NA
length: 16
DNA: TGTGCCAGCAGTCCGGGACAGAGGGGCCATTTAGATACGCAGTATTTT
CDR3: CASSPGQRGHLDTQYF

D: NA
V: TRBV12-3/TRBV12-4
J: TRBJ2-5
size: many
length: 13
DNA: TGTGCCAGCAGTATTATGGCGGAAGAGACCCAGTACTTC
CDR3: CASSIMAEETQYF

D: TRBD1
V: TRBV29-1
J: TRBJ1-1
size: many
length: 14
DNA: TGCAGCGTGGACAGGTCGATGGCAAACACTGAAGCTTTCTTT
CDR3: CSVDRSMANTEAFF

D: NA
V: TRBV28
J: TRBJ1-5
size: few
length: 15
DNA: TGTGCCAGTATAAGGGCAGGAGACTCTAATCAGCCCCAGCATTTT
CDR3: CASIRAGDSNQPQHF

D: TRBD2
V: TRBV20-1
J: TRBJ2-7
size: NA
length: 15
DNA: TGCAGTTTGACTAGCGGACAAAGCTCCTACAATGAGCAGTACTTC
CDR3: CSLTSGQSSYNEQYF

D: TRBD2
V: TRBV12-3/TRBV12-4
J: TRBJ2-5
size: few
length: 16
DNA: TGTGCCAGCAGTTTACGTAGCGGGGGGGCCACAGAGACCCAGTACTTC
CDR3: CASSLRSGGATETQYF

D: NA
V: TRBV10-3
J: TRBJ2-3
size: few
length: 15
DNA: TGTGCCATCACTGAGCGGCATACTAGCACAGATACGCAGTATTTT
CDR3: CAITERHTSTDTQYF

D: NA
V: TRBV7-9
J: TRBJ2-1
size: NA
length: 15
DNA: TGTGCCAGCAGCTTAGGGGTCCGAGCCCCCAATGAGCAGTTCTTC
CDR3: CASSLGVRAPNEQFF

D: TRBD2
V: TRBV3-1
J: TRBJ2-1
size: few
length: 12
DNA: TGTGCCAGCAGCCAAGAAACTAGCGGGCAGTTCTTC
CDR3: CASSQETSGQFF

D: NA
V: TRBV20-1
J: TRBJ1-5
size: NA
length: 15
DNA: TGCAGTGCTAGAGATCTGGGGCTTGACAACCAGCCCCAGCATTTT
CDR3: CSARDLGLDNQPQHF

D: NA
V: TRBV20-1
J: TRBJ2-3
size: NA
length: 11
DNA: TGCAGCGGGGTAGACGCAGATACGCAGTATTTT
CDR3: CSGVDADTQYF

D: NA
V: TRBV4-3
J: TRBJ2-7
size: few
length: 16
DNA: TGCGCCAGCAGCCAAGCCTCCGGGGGCGGACAAAGCGAGCAGTACTTC
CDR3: CASSQASGGGQSEQYF

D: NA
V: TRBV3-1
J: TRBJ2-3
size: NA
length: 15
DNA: TGTGCCAGCAGCCAAGAGGGGGGCAAAACAGATACGCAGTATTTT
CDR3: CASSQEGGKTDTQYF

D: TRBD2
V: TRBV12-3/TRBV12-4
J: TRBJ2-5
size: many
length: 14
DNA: TGTGCCAGCAGTCTACGGGGGGGCCAAGAGACCCAGTACTTC
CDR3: CASSLRGGQETQYF

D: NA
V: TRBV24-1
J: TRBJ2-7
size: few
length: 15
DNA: TGTGCCACCAGTGACTCCGGGACAAGCTCCTACGAGCAGTACTTC
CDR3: CATSDSGTSSYEQYF

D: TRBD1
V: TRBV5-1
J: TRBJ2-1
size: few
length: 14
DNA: TGCGCCAGCAGCTTGGACAGGGGGCACGATGAGCAGTTCTTC
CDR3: CASSLDRGHDEQFF

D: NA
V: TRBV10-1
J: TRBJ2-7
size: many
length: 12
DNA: TGCGCCAGCACCCCACCACTCTACGAGCAGTACTTC
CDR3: CASTPPLYEQYF

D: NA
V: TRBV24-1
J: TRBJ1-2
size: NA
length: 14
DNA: TGTGCCACCAGGGCCCCGGGGGACGACTATGGCTACACCTTC
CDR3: CATRAPGDDYGYTF

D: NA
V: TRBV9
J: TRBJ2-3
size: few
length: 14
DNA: TGTGCCAGCACAGTGGACTTACTCACAGATACGCAGTATTTT
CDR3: CASTVDLLTDTQYF

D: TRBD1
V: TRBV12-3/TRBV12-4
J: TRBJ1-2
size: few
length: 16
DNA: TGTGCCAGCAGTTTGGTGGGGACAGCGAATCGGCATGGCTACACCTTC
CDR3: CASSLVGTANRHGYTF

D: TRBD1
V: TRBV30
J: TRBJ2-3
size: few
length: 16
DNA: TGTGCCTGGAGTTATAGGCCGGGACAGAGCACAGATACGCAGTATTTT
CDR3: CAWSYRPGQSTDTQYF

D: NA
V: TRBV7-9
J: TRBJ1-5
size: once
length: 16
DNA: TGTGCCAGCAGCTTAGGGGCGGGAGGGGAAACACAGCCCCAGCATTTT
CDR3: CASSLGAGGETQPQHF

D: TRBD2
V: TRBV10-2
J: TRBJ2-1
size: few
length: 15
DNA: TGCGCCAGCCGAAATCTAGCGGGAGCAAACAATGAGCAGTTCTTC
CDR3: CASRNLAGANNEQFF

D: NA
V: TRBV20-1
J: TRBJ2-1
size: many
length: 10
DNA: TGCAGTGCTAGAATCGATGAGCAGTTCTTC
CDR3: CSARIDEQFF